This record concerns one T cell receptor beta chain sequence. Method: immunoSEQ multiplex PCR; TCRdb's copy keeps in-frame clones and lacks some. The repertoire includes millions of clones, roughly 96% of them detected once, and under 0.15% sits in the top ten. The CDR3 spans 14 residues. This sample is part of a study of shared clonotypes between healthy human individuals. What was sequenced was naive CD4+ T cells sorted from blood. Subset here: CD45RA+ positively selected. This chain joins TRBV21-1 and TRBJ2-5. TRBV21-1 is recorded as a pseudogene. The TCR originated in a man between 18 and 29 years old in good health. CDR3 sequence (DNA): TGTGCCAGCAGCCTACCAAGGACGGAAGAGACCCAGTACTTC. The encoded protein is CASSLPRTEETQYF.